This TCR beta chain is drawn from a study of cytomegalovirus exposure and HLA in healthy donors. Study observations and caveats: Cytomegalovirus status, reportedly, was diagnosed with high specificity and sensitivity by the classifier.

Produced via immunoSEQ multiplex PCR; TCRdb's table is partial and in-frame only. The table has approximately 100,000 clones, almost 90% seen once. About this clone: Its target is unknown.

The source is a woman aged 18-29 years in good health and CMV-seronegative. Source material: PBMCs.

This CDR3 is CASTRTNSGNTIYF. In DNA form, the CDR3 reads TGTGCCAGCACCAGGACAAACTCTGGAAACACCATATATTTT. This rearrangement joins TRBV7-2 to TRBJ1-3; the D gene is possibly TRBD1 (5 bases). Trimming took 7 bases from V and 0 from J, leaving 10 bases between them. Looked up from germline, CDR1 is SGHTA and CDR2 is FQGNSA. The CDR3 spans 14 residues.